This TCR beta chain was identified in a study of blood T cell repertoires in COVID-19. TCRdb's copy holds only in-frame clones and misses some; the assay was immunoSEQ multiplex PCR. The data show some 23,000 clones, 80% to 85% seen once. The germline CDR1 and CDR2 sequences are SNHLY and FYNNEI. The CDR3 extends over 14 amino acids. V lost 7 bases and J 7 bases, leaving 16 bases between the germline ends. This receptor was taken from a woman older than 75 with acute or convalescent COVID-19. The rearrangement uses TRBV2 and TRBJ1-4; D might be TRBD1 (6 bases). The specimen was peripheral blood. Here the CDR3 DNA reads TGTGCCAGCACCGAAAGGGGGTTCGGTGAAAAACTGTTTTTT. The encoded protein is CASTERGFGEKLFF.